The 25 T cell receptor beta chains below were found in one sample sequenced in a study of cytomegalovirus exposure and HLA in healthy donors. The study ran its PCR with 60 Vbeta and 13 Jbeta primers. The assay was immunoSEQ multiplex PCR, and TCRdb's table has in-frame clones only and misses some. Here the sample spans approximately 85,000 clones, over 70% being singletons. The specimen was PBMCs. Every receptor here comes from a woman between 45 and 65 years old in good health and CMV-seropositive.

The chain links TRBV5-6 to TRBJ2-7, with 9 bases matching TRBD1. The CDR3 is made up of 14 amino acids. Looked up from germline, CDR1 is SGHDT and CDR2 is YYEEEE. The junction had 8 bases not matched to a gene; V was cut back by 6 bases and J by 4 bases. The CDR3 region is CASTPGQGFYEQYF. The CDR3 DNA sequence: TGTGCCAGCACCCCGGGACAGGGCTTTTACGAGCAGTACTTC. Looking up the rest from reference TRBV5-6 and TRBJ2-7 gives the full variable domain: DAGVTQSPTHLIKTRGQQVTLRCSPKSGHDTVSWYQQALGQGPQFIFQYYEEEERQRGNFPDRFSGHQFPNYSSELNVNALLLGDSALYLCASTPGQGFYEQYFGPGTRLTVT.

This chain links TRBV11-3 with TRBJ2-1, with 8 bases that match TRBD1. The CDR3 loop spans 13 amino acids. Losses at the gene ends were 6 bases for V and 6 bases for J; bases not matched to a gene: 4. CDR1 and CDR2 from the germline V gene are SGHNT and YENEEA. The chain's CDR3 is CASRVQGGNEQFF. The CDR3 DNA is TGTGCCAGCAGGGTACAGGGGGGCAATGAGCAGTTCTTC.

This clone was observed once. This sequence joins TRBV7-9 and TRBJ2-5; TRBD2 matches 9 bases. Trimming removed 3 bases from V and 5 bases from J; junction bases left unmatched: 7. CDR1 is SEHNR and CDR2 is FQNEAQ in the germline V gene (reference sequence). This CDR3 has 15 residues. CDR3 coding DNA: TGTGCCAGCAGCTTTTGGCGGGGGGGTTTTGAGACCCAGTACTTC. Translated, it gives CASSFWRGGFETQYF.

The chain employs TRBV5-6 and TRBJ2-2; D is undetermined. V was cut by 0 bases and J by 2 bases, with 8 bases left in between. Germline values: CDR1 SGHDT, CDR2 YYEEEE. This CDR3 is 15 amino acids long. CDR3 amino acids: CASSLGRRNTGELFF. As DNA, the CDR3 is TGTGCCAGCAGCTTGGGACGGAGAAACACCGGGGAGCTGTTTTTT. Based on the CDR3 plus reference TRBV5-6 and TRBJ2-2, the full variable domain is DAGVTQSPTHLIKTRGQQVTLRCSPKSGHDTVSWYQQALGQGPQFIFQYYEEEERQRGNFPDRFSGHQFPNYSSELNVNALLLGDSALYLCASSLGRRNTGELFFGEGSRLTVL.

The chain couples TRBV30 to TRBJ2-2; unclear D gene. The V end lost 2 bases, the J end lost 2 bases, and 3 bases lay between the germline ends. Germline CDR1 GTSNPN, CDR2 SVGIG (reference sequence). The CDR3 is 12 amino acids. CDR3 residues: CAWSLNTGELFF. The CDR3 DNA reads TGTGCCTGGAGTCTTAACACCGGGGAGCTGTTTTTT.

The chain has TRBV7-9 and TRBJ1-2, with 7 positions matching TRBD1. Unmatched junction bases numbered 14, after V lost 5 bases and J lost 5 bases. This CDR3 region has 16 residues. In germline, CDR1 is SEHNR, CDR2 FQNEAQ (reference sequence). The CDR3: CASSRDRITKPYGYTF. CDR3 in DNA: TGTGCCAGCAGCCGGGACAGAATAACTAAACCTTATGGCTACACCTTC.

The chain combines TRBV11-2 with TRBJ1-3, with D tentatively TRBD1 (6 bases). Per germline, CDR1 SGHAT and CDR2 FQNNGV. Trimming stripped 1 base from V and 4 bases from J, with 14 bases between. This CDR3 comprises 16 residues. CDR3 sequence (DNA): TGTGCCAGCAGCTTAGGGGTCAGGGGAGACGGAAACACCATATATTTT. This translates into CASSLGVRGDGNTIYF.

V and J are TRBV28 and TRBJ1-2, with a weak D call TRBD1 (5 bases). Trimming left V 2 bases short and J 4 bases short, with 11 bases between. This CDR3 contains 14 residues. Germline loops: CDR1 MDHEN, CDR2 SYDVKM. CDR3 region: CASSLDQGGYGYTF. The CDR3 coding sequence is TGTGCCAGCAGTTTAGATCAGGGCGGCTATGGCTACACCTTC.

This clone came up a few times. The V call is TRBV19, the J call TRBJ1-3, with D possibly being TRBD1 (5 bases). Trimming cost V 4 bases and J 2 bases, with 9 bases left between them. Germline CDR1 and CDR2: LNHDA and SQIVND (reference sequence). The CDR3 is made up of 14 amino acids. The CDR3 nucleotides read TGTGCCAGTAGTACCGACAGACCTGGAAACACCATATATTTT. This translates into CASSTDRPGNTIYF.

The J gene is TRBJ2-4, the V gene TRBV9; D might be TRBD1 (7 bases). This CDR3 has 13 amino acids. CDR1 and CDR2 from the germline V gene are SGDLS and YYNGEE. Deletions cut 3 bases from V and 6 bases from J, with 10 bases between. CDR3 sequence: CASSGQGGNIQYF. The CDR3 region has the DNA TGTGCCAGCAGCGGGCAGGGGGGAAACATTCAGTACTTC.

The rearrangement joins TRBV5-5 to TRBJ2-1; TRBD2 matches 8 bases. V was pared by 5 bases and J by 3 bases, with 10 bases of the junction left unmatched. Germline CDR1 and CDR2: SGHKS and YYEKEE (reference sequence). The CDR3 has 16 amino acids. The CDR3 reads CASRPIPGGVYNEQFF. In nucleotides, the CDR3 is TGTGCCAGCAGACCAATTCCGGGAGGGGTCTACAATGAGCAGTTCTTC.

V and J are TRBV4-1 and TRBJ1-6; 8 bases agree with TRBD1. Trimming at V came to 4 bases and at J to 0 bases, leaving 5 bases not matched to a gene. The CDR3 runs to 17 residues. The germline gives CDR1 MGHRA, CDR2 YSYEKL. DNA for the CDR3: TGCGCCAGCAGCCTCACAGGGGGGGGCTCCTATAATTCACCCCTCCACTTT. This gives the protein CASSLTGGGSYNSPLHF.

DNA for the CDR3: TGTGCTAGTGGTTTGGTACTGGGACAGGGGGAGCACCAGCCCCAGCATTTT. As protein: CASGLVLGQGEHQPQHF. The chain couples TRBV12-5 to TRBJ1-5; 11 nucleotides match TRBD1. The V gene's germline CDR1 is LGHNT and CDR2 FRNRAP. The CDR3 has 17 amino acids. Trimming took 0 bases from V and 7 from J; bases not matched to a gene: 8.

The chain couples TRBV7-8 to TRBJ1-4; D possibly corresponds to TRBD1 (6 bases). This CDR3 is built from 13 residues. The V gene lost 8 bases and the J gene lost 5 bases, with 12 bases spanning the gap. The germline gives CDR1 SGHVS, CDR2 FQNEAQ. The CDR3 loop is CASWPGTNEKLFF. CDR3 nucleotides: TGTGCCAGCTGGCCGGGGACAAATGAAAAACTGTTTTTT.

The V gene is TRBV2, the J gene TRBJ1-6; 7 bases are a match to TRBD1. CDR1 SNHLY and CDR2 FYNNEI come from the germline V gene. V shed 8 bases, J shed 4 bases, and the junction held 11 bases outside the gene matches. This CDR3 is built from 16 residues. The CDR3 region has the DNA TGTGCCAGCGGGGCATGGAAGACAGGGTATAATTCACCCCTCCACTTT. Translation gives CASGAWKTGYNSPLHF.

The V gene is TRBV30, the J gene TRBJ2-5; possibly TRBD2 for D (5 bases). V was pared by 2 bases and J by 10 bases, with 14 bases between. Germline CDR1 GTSNPN, CDR2 SVGIG (reference sequence). This CDR3 contains 12 residues. For the CDR3, the DNA is TGTGCCTGGAGTTCGCGGCTCGGGGACCAGTACTTC. Translated, it gives CAWSSRLGDQYF.

The gene calls are TRBV19 and TRBJ2-5; D unresolved. The J call may not be correct, given that the DNA end is closer to TRBJ2-7. Germline V gene lookup returns CDR1 LNHDA and CDR2 SQIVND (reference sequence). The CDR3 length is 12 residues. The CDR3 nucleotides are TGTGCCAGTTCCCTCTTGGGCTACGAGCAGTACTTC. This gives the protein CASSLLGYEQYF.

This clone has a handful of counts. Mismatch with germline at one junction end may stem from a read error. The V gene is TRBV7-9, the J gene TRBJ2-7; no definite D call. The CDR3 consists of 12 residues. Germline lookup yields CDR1 SEHNR and CDR2 FQNEAQ (reference sequence). The CDR3 sequence is CSSSLDRDEQYF. DNA for the CDR3: TGTTCCAGCAGCTTAGATCGGGACGAGCAGTACTTC. Together with reference TRBV7-9 and TRBJ2-7, the CDR3 gives the full variable domain: DTGVSQNPRHKITKRGQNVTFRCDPISEHNRLYWYRQTLGQGPEFLTYFQNEAQLEKSRLLSDRFSAERPKGSFSTLEIQRTEQGDSAMYLCSSSLDRDEQYFGPGTRLTVT.

J is TRBJ2-5 and V is TRBV7-6; 8 bases match TRBD2. The CDR3 has 16 amino acids. Germline lookup yields CDR1 SGHVS and CDR2 FNYEAQ. The ends lost 1 base at V and 5 bases at J; junction bases unmatched: 9. CDR3 nucleotide sequence: TGTGCCAGCAGCTTAGACGGGACTAGGGGCGGCGAGACCCAGTACTTC. The encoded protein is CASSLDGTRGGETQYF.

This clone has a handful of counts. The rearrangement links TRBV2 to TRBJ1-2; D gene ambiguous. Germline values: CDR1 SNHLY, CDR2 FYNNEI. This CDR3 comprises 13 residues. V was trimmed by 0 bases and J by 3 bases, leaving 5 bases between them. DNA of the CDR3: TGTGCCAGCAGTGAAGCGGCTTACTATGGCTACACCTTC. Protein product: CASSEAAYYGYTF.

This rearrangement joins TRBV7-8 to TRBJ2-2; D uncertain. The CDR3 extends over 17 amino acids. Germline V gene lookup returns CDR1 SGHVS and CDR2 FQNEAQ. The ends were cut back, 1 base at V and 2 bases at J, with 14 bases in the middle. CDR3 sequence: CASSLVKLWSNTGELFF. Written as DNA, the CDR3 is TGTGCCAGCAGCTTAGTCAAGTTGTGGAGTAACACCGGGGAGCTGTTTTTT.

This clone was seen only a few times. This chain joins TRBV27 and TRBJ2-1; D possibly corresponds to TRBD1 (6 bases). Germline values: CDR1 MNHEY, CDR2 SMNVEV (reference sequence). The CDR3 covers 16 residues. With 2 bases removed from V and 1 base from J, the gap between germline ends came to 12 bases. CDR3 in amino acids: CASSLSGDRSYNEQFF. In DNA form, the CDR3 reads TGTGCCAGCAGTTTAAGCGGTGACAGGTCCTACAATGAGCAGTTCTTC.

This rearrangement joins TRBV2 to TRBJ2-1; 10 bases are shared with TRBD1. CDR1 and CDR2 (germline): SNHLY, FYNNEI. This CDR3 has 15 amino acids. V shed 7 bases and J 8 bases; nucleotides not matched to a gene: 11. CDR3 in DNA: TGTGCCAGCATACCCCGGGACAGGGGAGACTATGAGCAGTTCTTC. Amino acid sequence: CASIPRDRGDYEQFF.

The table lists this clone with a count of one. The rearrangement uses TRBV6-5 and TRBJ1-2; 8 nucleotides agree with TRBD1. The CDR3 contains 14 residues. The germline CDR1 and CDR2 sequences are MNHEY and SVGAGI. V lost 7 bases to trimming and J lost 5 bases; unmatched junction nucleotides: 9. The CDR3 is CASTSGDRQYGYTF. The CDR3 DNA sequence: TGTGCCAGCACCTCCGGGGACAGGCAGTATGGCTACACCTTC.

The table lists this clone with a count of one. The J gene is TRBJ1-1, the V gene TRBV7-6, with TRBD1 matching 7 bases. This CDR3 comprises 13 residues. J was trimmed by 5 bases and V by 5 bases; bases with no gene match: 5. CDR1 is SGHVS and CDR2 is FNYEAQ in the germline V gene. CDR3 sequence: CASSRNRGTEAFF. The CDR3, as DNA: TGTGCCAGCAGCAGGAACAGGGGTACTGAAGCTTTCTTT. The variable domain in full, completed from reference TRBV7-6 and TRBJ1-1, reads GAGVSQSPRYKVTKRGQDVALRCDPISGHVSLYWYRQALGQGPEFLTYFNYEAQQDKSGLPNDRFSAERPEGSISTLTIQRTEQRDSAMYRCASSRNRGTEAFFGQGTRLTVV.